The following is a TCR beta chain sequence with its context. Its specific antigen is unknown. Base qualities are not recorded, but no much larger clone differs from it by a single base. The cohort consisted of 666 healthy bone marrow donors. At the time of sampling, every cohort member was nominally healthy, though immune exposures that went unrecorded were likely present. The donor was CMV seropositive and belonged to the group of more than 250 seropositive cohort members. A peripheral blood sample was collected from each donor, and TCR beta sequencing was performed on peripheral blood mononuclear cells. The Qiagen DNeasy Blood Extraction Kit was used to extract genomic DNA from the blood cell samples. This specimen comes from a study of cytomegalovirus exposure and HLA in healthy donors (dated by TCRdb to about 2017). Study-wide context: An earlier analysis of several hundred of the donors reported 250 to 300 Gb of sequence data and 100 million to 130 million unique TCR beta sequences from 150 million to 200 million T cells. The number of donors typed differed by locus, with about 620-630 for A, B, C, DRB1 and DQB1, more than 500 for DQA1, some 570 for DPA1, and roughly 450 for DPB1. All discovery cohort repertoires had been generated on a single sequencing platform. The aim of the study was to test whether cataloging public T cell receptors could identify signatures of past pathogen exposure. Across about 380 genotyped donors of the cohort, an average of about 220,000 unique TCR beta nucleotide sequences per donor were sequenced, and roughly 18% of those sequences were non-productive. High-throughput TCR immunosequencing, statistical association of individual TCRs with disease status, and machine learning were combined to predict cytomegalovirus infection status. The study used immunosequencing to profile the T cell repertoires of several hundred subjects and linked those repertoires to cytomegalovirus serostatus. Rather than using new phenotypic data, the later analysis identified candidate immune exposures from TCR beta sequences and from how often those sequences occurred across donors. Along with the roughly 700-subject first cohort, a separate validation cohort of some 130 different subjects was used. Donor age, sex, ethnicity and CMV serostatus were compiled together with the repertoire data. A later genetic analysis took genome-wide SNP genotypes for about 65% of the 666 donors and used that subset as a discovery cohort. An early release that covered approximately 600 HLA-typed donors contained approximately 300 gigabases of sequencing data and 85 million to 100 million unique TCR sequences. An earlier analysis of 587 of the donors used high-throughput TCR beta sequencing to judge whether each TCR beta V gene segment behaved as functional or pseudogenic. A handful of DR-DQ haplotypes were treated as single units for association and clustering because of strong linkage in the cohort. HLA typing covered class I and class II loci at four-digit resolution. Among the roughly 400 genotyped donors, roughly 80% belonged to the genetic ancestry cluster associated with self-reported Caucasian donors. To study patterns of TCR occurrence, a later analysis re-analyzed previously published TCR beta repertoires from under 750 donors and added high-resolution HLA genotyping. Results the study describes overall, beyond this receptor: V-gene and J-gene trimming of TCR beta chains was associated with a missense DCLRE1C variant in a later genetic analysis, and the association was replicated in an independent cohort. In the study, around 150 TCR beta chains were listed as associated with cytomegalovirus. It was suggested by the authors that the approach could potentially be generalized to other disease states and immunological phenotypes. Because counts were too low, about 18 rarely observed V segments, including chromosome 9 orphons, were left out of the earlier analysis of 587 of the donors. Some IMGT-functional V segments, including TRBV6-2 and TRBV6-3, could not be told apart with the 87-base-pair reads, so those segments were excluded. HLA typing was unavailable for some donors at each locus, so association tests used only the typed subset. When HLA alleles, especially DR and DQ, strongly co-occurred, TCR associations were difficult to assign to individual alleles. The classifier was reported to diagnose cytomegalovirus status with high specificity and sensitivity in both the original and validation cohorts. Linkage disequilibrium might explain the correlated functional status among segregating V segments, but an unknown experimental factor could not be ruled out. A few of the identified cytomegalovirus-associated TCR beta chains were confirmed in vitro to be specific for cytomegalovirus antigens. In a later analysis, HLA-associated TCR beta chains showed more clonal expansion and lower generation probabilities than non-associated chains that were equally common. Most CMV-associated TCR beta chains appeared to be HLA-restricted in a later analysis, and the HLA associations seemed to be driven largely by CMV exposure. The presence/absence analyses assumed that sequencing depth was roughly uniform across donors, and that assumption may not be true. In a later analysis, several top co-occurrence clusters were reported to appear linked to parvovirus B19, influenza, CMV and Epstein-Barr virus. The only immune exposure information available for the cohort was CMV serostatus. In an earlier analysis of 587 of the donors, most TCR beta V segments appeared in productive rearrangements about 90% or about 30% of the time, broadly matching IMGT annotations. While some public TCRs were present in many individuals, most TCR sequences turned up only very rarely across donors. The cohort was sequenced for TCR beta chains only, and without alpha or paired-chain data the features that could be detected were limited. In a later analysis, some 18,000 TCR beta sequences were associated with specific HLA alleles at a false discovery rate of 0.05. A cluster of highly shared sequence variants was judged likely to represent a technical artifact of the sequencing pipeline. In a later analysis, the rate of TCR association differed among HLA loci, with DRB1 alleles having the most associated TCRs and HLA-C alleles having the fewest. According to a later genetic analysis, donors in an Asian-associated ancestry cluster had fewer N-insertions in productive TCRs than the approximately 700-donor mean. A further reported finding was that TCR beta sequences accurately predicted the HLA-A and HLA-B alleles for most subjects in the first cohort.

The receptor library was made with the immunoSEQ multiplex PCR assay. The multiplex PCR relied on a mix of 60 forward primers for TCR Vbeta segments and 13 reverse primers for TCR Jbeta segments. The CDR3 region of rearranged TCR beta genes was amplified from genomic DNA by a multiplex PCR assay. The amplified TCR beta libraries were sequenced on the Illumina HiSeq System as 87-base-pair reads. In the original analysis: Across the 670 or so repertoires, a later analysis counted tens of millions of unique TCR beta chains, approximately 10 million of which were shared by at least two donors. Raw reads were error-corrected and collapsed into unique sequences with a nearest-neighbor algorithm that merged closely related sequences to remove PCR and sequencing errors. To assign V, D and J gene segments, CDR3 sequences were aligned to IMGT reference sequences. For a sequence to be retained, at least a six-nucleotide match to both a V gene segment and a J gene segment was required. A rearrangement was called productive if the CDR3 had no stop codons and remained in frame with V and J, and every other rearrangement was called non-productive. Following IMGT convention, CDR3 was defined as the stretch from the second conserved V-encoded cysteine up to the conserved J-encoded phenylalanine. Sequences without an unambiguous match to a single V gene segment were excluded from the earlier analysis of several hundred of the donors. An earlier analysis of just under 600 of the donors called V segments functional above 56.7% productive rearrangements and segregating when the between-donor standard deviation exceeded 5%. A statistical classification framework was developed to diagnose cytomegalovirus status using the catalog of TCR beta chain sequences. In a later analysis, V and J genes were assigned by comparing TCR nucleotide sequences against IMGT/GENE-DB human TR gene sequences. In a later analysis, CDR3 sequences and most-parsimonious VDJ recombination scenarios were assigned using the TCRdist pipeline. A later analysis defined each TCR beta chain by its CDR3 amino acid sequence plus V-gene family, and excluded reads lacking a unique V-gene family. A later analysis removed 500 to 600 highly shared, low-generation-probability nucleotide sequences to deal with suspected cross-contamination and a sequencing artifact. A later analysis calculated a clonal expansion index for each public chain from normalized within-repertoire ranks of inferred template counts. In a later analysis, generation probabilities were computed with a VDJ recombination model fitted to out-of-frame rearrangements, and the resulting probabilities were checked against IGoR. A later analysis scored TCR-TCR, TCR-HLA and TCR-CMV co-occurrence with hypergeometric tests, applying a repertoire-size bias correction to TCR pairs. False discovery rates were estimated in a later analysis by permuting HLA or CMV assignments 20 times. A later analysis grouped co-occurring TCRs with DBSCAN, adding TCRdist sequence similarity when clustering within HLA-allele-positive subsets. Co-occurrence clustering excluded repertoires with fewer than 30,000 or more than 120,000 public chains, plus five with anomalous nucleotide sharing. Sourced from immuneACCESS, this table was stored by TCRdb with only in-frame sequences that have V and J called. A share of the clones is absent; for the studies checked, an unresolved V gene accounts for under half, and the remainder has no known explanation. The D gene and trimming were derived from the DNA, and the V and J assignments and clone size from that table. In all, the sample holds over 100,000 clones, and nearly 70% of those were seen once. The ten largest clones represent 5.4% of the sample.

The germline V gene provides CDR1 MNHEY and CDR2 SVGAGI. From its cysteine to its phenylalanine, the CDR3 spans 15 amino acids. Just CDR3 DNA is preserved here, 45 bases in frame from base 1. The junction shows trimming of 6 bases on V and 6 bases on J, and the gene matches do not reach 11 bases of it. The sequencing input was PBMCs. This sequence uses TRBV6-5 and TRBJ2-1; 7 middle bases align to TRBD2. The TCR was taken from a woman in her 70s in good health and CMV-seropositive. The CDR3 protein is CASRREAGRVNEQFF. The bases read TGTGCCAGCAGGAGGGAGGCGGGGAGGGTCAATGAGCAGTTCTTC.